A selection of T cell receptor beta chains follows, all from one sample in a study of human T cells and chemical hapten exposure. TCRdb reprocessed the RACE reads via MiXCR and lists one record per CDR3 protein. The table lists about 180,000 distinct CDR3 sequences, approximately 31% of them singletons. The input for sequencing was whole blood, taken in connection with sensitization to the hapten diphenylcyclopropenone (DPC). The receptors stem from a woman aged 25 to 39 with alopecia areata. Some clones in this sample may be carry-over from other donors' samples. Each CDR3 is given with its conserved first and last residue. The order of the fields is D gene, J gene, clone size, V gene, CDR3 DNA, CDR3 protein. The D gene is left open where the match is weak. Size is omitted from some rows. Given values are once, few, many or a class for expanded clones.

D gene: .
J gene: TRBJ1-6
clone size: .
V gene: TRBV20-1
CDR3 DNA: TGCAGTGCTATCATAGGACAGAGCGATAATTCACCCCTCCACTTT
CDR3 protein: CSAIIGQSDNSPLHF

D gene: TRBD2
J gene: TRBJ2-7
clone size: few
V gene: TRBV6-5
CDR3 DNA: TGTGCCAGCAGTTACTCGAGTAATAGCGGGAGGTACGAGCAGTACTTC
CDR3 protein: CASSYSSNSGRYEQYF

D gene: .
J gene: TRBJ2-1
clone size: .
V gene: TRBV28
CDR3 DNA: TGTGCCAGCAGCGGCTCCTACAATGAGCAGTTCTTC
CDR3 protein: CASSGSYNEQFF

D gene: .
J gene: TRBJ1-1
clone size: .
V gene: TRBV12-3/TRBV12-4
CDR3 DNA: TGTGCCAGCAGTACGGAGACGGGTTACACTGAAGCTTTCTTT
CDR3 protein: CASSTETGYTEAFF

D gene: .
J gene: TRBJ1-1
clone size: few
V gene: TRBV7-6
CDR3 DNA: TGTGCCAGCAGCTTAGTGGTAGGGCGCATGAACACTGAAGCTTTCTTT
CDR3 protein: CASSLVVGRMNTEAFF

D gene: .
J gene: TRBJ2-3
clone size: few
V gene: TRBV30
CDR3 DNA: TGTGCCTGGAGTGTCGACTTCACAGATACGCAGTATTTT
CDR3 protein: CAWSVDFTDTQYF

D gene: TRBD1
J gene: TRBJ2-7
clone size: few
V gene: TRBV10-3
CDR3 DNA: TGTGCCATCAGGAGGACAGGGGGCTACGAGCAGTACTTC
CDR3 protein: CAIRRTGGYEQYF

D gene: .
J gene: TRBJ2-7
clone size: .
V gene: TRBV29-1
CDR3 DNA: TGCAGCGTAAAATCGGGTTCTGGCGAGCAGTACTTC
CDR3 protein: CSVKSGSGEQYF

D gene: .
J gene: TRBJ1-2
clone size: few
V gene: TRBV28
CDR3 DNA: TGTGCCAGCAGAGCTAACTATGGCTACACCTTC
CDR3 protein: CASRANYGYTF

D gene: .
J gene: TRBJ1-2
clone size: .
V gene: TRBV10-3
CDR3 DNA: TGTGCCATCAGCTTCAACTATGGCTACACCTTC
CDR3 protein: CAISFNYGYTF

D gene: .
J gene: TRBJ2-5
clone size: few
V gene: TRBV18
CDR3 DNA: TGTGCCAGCTCACCCCGTGGGGGGCAACAAGAGACCCAGTACTTC
CDR3 protein: CASSPRGGQQETQYF

D gene: TRBD1
J gene: TRBJ1-1
clone size: .
V gene: TRBV5-1
CDR3 DNA: TGCGCCAGCAGCTCCCGGGACAGGGGGACAGAAGCTTTCTTT
CDR3 protein: CASSSRDRGTEAFF

D gene: TRBD2
J gene: TRBJ2-3
clone size: .
V gene: TRBV20-1
CDR3 DNA: TGCAGTGCTCACCCCGGGACTAGCGGGAAAGATACGCAGTATTTT
CDR3 protein: CSAHPGTSGKDTQYF

D gene: .
J gene: TRBJ2-3
clone size: .
V gene: TRBV29-1
CDR3 DNA: TGCAGCGTGGCGCCGAGGCATGTCGATACGCAGTATTTT
CDR3 protein: CSVAPRHVDTQYF

D gene: .
J gene: TRBJ1-6
clone size: few
V gene: TRBV28
CDR3 DNA: TGTGCCAGCAGCACCGGGACAAATTCACCCCTCCACTTT
CDR3 protein: CASSTGTNSPLHF

D gene: TRBD2
J gene: TRBJ2-7
clone size: few
V gene: TRBV18
CDR3 DNA: TGTGCCAGCTCACCACAAAGGACTAGCGGCGACACCTACGAGCAGTACTTC
CDR3 protein: CASSPQRTSGDTYEQYF

D gene: TRBD2
J gene: TRBJ2-7
clone size: .
V gene: TRBV29-1
CDR3 DNA: TGCAGCGTTGGGATAGCGGGATACTACGAGCAGTACTTC
CDR3 protein: CSVGIAGYYEQYF